This T cell receptor beta chain was found in a study of T cell repertoires in cytomegalovirus infection. TCRdb itself ran the reads through MiXCR, one entry per CDR3 protein. The sample includes more than 400,000 distinct CDR3 sequences, 26% of them seen just once. What was sequenced was PBMCs. The clonotype was recovered from a human donor in good health (CMV status not recorded). Some clones in this sample may be carry-over from other donors' samples.

This CDR3 is CASSLLARRGVETQYF. DNA of the CDR3: TGTGCCAGCAGCTTACTAGCGAGGAGAGGGGTGGAGACCCAGTACTTC. The chain is built from TRBV7-2 and TRBJ2-5; D may be TRBD2 (6 bases). CDR1 and CDR2 from the germline V gene are SGHTA and FQGNSA. V lost 2 bases, J lost 5 bases, and 18 bases lay in between. This CDR3 spans 16 amino acids.